The source of this T cell receptor beta chain is a study of T cell repertoires in cytomegalovirus infection. Study-wide context: As its CMV epitopes, the study selected recently identified HLA-C-restricted and well-studied HLA-B-restricted targets. Both CMV infection and a matching HLA type were indicated by public TCR beta signatures.

V shed 5 bases, J shed 6 bases, and the junction held 14 bases outside the gene matches. This CDR3 has 18 amino acids. The germline V gene encodes CDR1 SGHVS and CDR2 FNYEAQ. As regards this clonotype: Its antigen remains unknown.

One entry per CDR3 protein results from TCRdb running MiXCR on the reads. The data contain about 830,000 distinct CDR3 sequences, approximately 30% of them singletons. General study results and limits: HLA-C-restricted, CMV-specific TCR beta clonotypes were dominant ex vivo. Cumulative frequency (of public TCR beta family members) identified carriers of CMV plus the relevant HLA.

The chain is built from TRBV7-6 and TRBJ1-6, with 9 positions matching TRBD1. The clonotype comes from a human donor in good health (CMV status not recorded). Some clones in this sample may be carry-over from other donors' samples. The material sequenced was cultured CD8+ T cells from PBMCs, taken from culture after CMV antigen stimulation. The CDR3 here is CASSPKETGGFPNSPLHF. For the CDR3, the DNA is TGTGCCAGCAGCCCAAAAGAGACAGGGGGTTTTCCTAATTCACCCCTCCACTTT.